This T cell receptor beta chain was profiled in a study of long-term antiretroviral therapy in people with HIV (dated by TCRdb to between 2021 and 2024). Looking at the study overall: Collection of the earliest samples took place about a decade ahead of the 2015 WHO recommendation for immediate ART, at a time when ART was typically delayed until CD4 counts fell. No cross-contamination during QIAcube processing turned up in test extractions that ran a monoclonal T-cell line alongside 25 to 35 polyclonal samples. A retrospective serial study tested whether ART initiation and durable HIV suppression were associated with changes in peripheral blood TRB repertoire composition and diversity. The cohort contributed over 150 cryopreserved PBMC samples from a few dozen adults with confirmed HIV infection, collected serially over a mean of 6 years (range 1-12). About 40% of the roughly 30 participants with HIV were female. Broader findings and caveats from the paper: Because pre-ART samples had limited cell numbers, profiling was done on unsorted PBMC rather than on sorted CD4+ and CD8+ T cells. Since PBMC availability was limited, sequencing covered only the TCR beta chain, with no alpha chain pairing. The samples span the years 2004 to 2017, and the ART regimens used at that time may not be as effective as current regimens. Inferences about post-ART repertoire changes were limited because no data were available on ART adherence, viral resistance or therapy changes. ART initiation was associated with a significant increase in TRB diversity, but diversity stayed significantly below transplant donor controls even after long-term ART. CDR3 length ranges in HIV repertoires were narrower than in controls, and network structure suggested an antigen-experienced repertoire with only a slight naive shift after ART. The repertoire was dominated across all time points by expanded TRB clones identified before ART initiation, although this dominance was seen to fluctuate and to decrease in many PLHIV after ART.

Of note for this clone: Its antigen remains undetermined. Nothing much larger sits one base from this clone, and base qualities are not available.

Sequencing of the TRB variable region was done with the immunoSEQ hsTCRB v3.0 assay at survey level resolution. The targeted TRB sequencing depth was roughly 40,000-55,000 T-cell genomes per sample. Pooled TRB libraries were sequenced on an Illumina MiSeq with a v3 150-cycle kit. The paper's processing steps were these. Repertoire analysis ran in R within a reproducible Nextflow workflow covering QC, data transformation and analysis. Custom analyses were implemented in LymphoSeq2, an R package for AIRR-Seq data exploration. After excluding a few samples that yielded fewer than 5000 total TRB sequences, under 200 HIV repertoires remained for analysis. Among the 180 to 200 HIV repertoires that were kept, 59 were collected before ART initiation and 120 to 140 were collected after ART initiation. Repertoires were downsampled to 5000 TRB nucleotide sequences, with summary statistics averaged over 100 downsampling iterations. The analysis kept only TRB sequences whose CDR3 regions were at least seven amino acids long. Diversity was measured with a Shannon entropy-derived clonality score and the Gini coefficient. In the repertoire networks, any two of the top 5000 CDR3 amino acid sequences were linked whenever the two sequences differed by an edit distance of one. For TRB CDR3 amino acid sequences, antigen specificity groups and MHC restriction were predicted with GLIPH2. To flag known CMV, EBV, HIV or tissue antigen associations, CDR3 amino acid sequences were matched against VDJdb and McPAS-TCR. Pre-ART, post-ART and control groups were compared with Wilcoxon signed-rank tests and Holm-Bonferroni correction. In its TCRdb copy, this immuneACCESS table keeps in-frame sequences only and misses some clones. Where compared with another copy, unresolved V genes explain less than half of these, and the others have no known cause. That table furnishes V, J and clone size, whereas the DNA furnished D and trimming. For this sample there are around 21,000 clones; roughly nine tenths appear just once. The ten largest clones take up 7% to 9.5% of the sample.

Participants were included only if at least one PBMC sample before ART initiation and at least two post-ART samples were available. Treatment was received in the United States of America by all participants with HIV. Before DNA extraction, cryopreserved samples containing about 1-11 million PBMC were thawed and washed. At the time of the earliest PBMC sample, participants with HIV were aged between about 23 and 54 years. PBMC samples from each participant spanned 1-4 timepoints before ART initiation and 2-8 timepoints after ART initiation, with a median of 7 samples. For every participant, serial HIV viral load, CD4+ T-cell count, ART history and demographic data were obtained. A Qiagen kit on a QIAcube was used to extract genomic DNA from unsorted PBMC, with samples processed in batches of 12. The origin of this receptor is a woman aged 25-40 years with HIV. Sequences were derived from unsorted PBMCs, sampled about 4.1 years before starting antiretroviral therapy.

The CDR3 protein: CASSPPVVRAGNYGYTF. The DNA reads TGTGCCAGCTCACCACCGGTGGTTCGTGCAGGGAACTATGGCTACACCTTC. The rearranged segments are TRBV18 and TRBJ1-2; a weak D assignment points to TRBD1 (5 bases agree). There are 17 amino acids in the CDR3, from cysteine to phenylalanine inclusive. The entry retains the CDR3 DNA only, 51 bases that are in frame from base 1. At the junction V is shortened by 0 bases and J by 2 bases, with 16 bases in between. CDR1 and CDR2 were assigned from the germline V gene as KGHSH and LQKENI.